The subject of this entry is one T cell receptor (beta chain). TCRdb's table, derived via immunoSEQ multiplex PCR, lists solely in-frame clones and lacks some. The data contain about 2,400 clones, about 19% of them singletons. The source of the sample is a study of sequential checkpoint blockade in melanoma. Whole-study context: Twenty-two patients had matched tumor biopsies before treatment and at week 13 after nivolumab or ipilimumab alone.

This CDR3 contains 15 residues. Trimming took off 3 bases at V and 0 bases at J, with 9 bases between the two ends. Per germline, CDR1 LNHDA and CDR2 SQIVND (reference sequence). Treatment: randomized to nivolumab then ipilimumab (arm A) or the reverse (arm B). The J gene is TRBJ2-1, the V gene TRBV19; no clear D gene. The TCR was taken from a human donor with melanoma. Sample: tumor tissue (inferred from file names), taken from a patient given nivolumab and ipilimumab in sequence. Written as DNA, the CDR3 is TGTGCCAGTAGTATTATGGTGGGCTCCTACAATGAGCAGTTCTTC. This encodes CASSIMVGSYNEQFF.